This T cell receptor beta chain came from a study of cytomegalovirus exposure and HLA in healthy donors (dated 2017 in TCRdb). Regarding the research as a whole: An earlier analysis of several hundred of the donors reported 276 Gb of sequence data and around 110 million unique TCR beta sequences obtained from approximately 180 million T cells. Class I and class II HLA loci were covered by the typing at four-digit resolution. Among about 400 genotyped donors of the cohort, an average of around 220,000 unique TCR beta nucleotide sequences was sequenced per donor, of which roughly 17% were non-productive. The later analysis used no new phenotypic data to find candidate immune exposures, relying instead on TCR beta sequences and their occurrence across donors. Donor age, sex, ethnicity and CMV serostatus were compiled together with the repertoire data. In addition to the first cohort of hundreds of subjects, a separate validation cohort of about 120 different subjects was used. In a later analysis, previously published TCR beta repertoires from 500 to 750 donors were re-analyzed and high-resolution HLA genotyping was added so that TCR occurrence patterns could be studied. Because of strong linkage in the cohort, 4 to 6 DR-DQ haplotypes were treated as single units for association and clustering. Of the 398 genotyped donors, approximately 80% fell in the genetic ancestry cluster associated with self-reported Caucasian donors. In a later genetic analysis, genome-wide SNP genotypes for 398 of the 666 donors were used, and that subset was treated as a discovery cohort. Using immunosequencing, the study profiled T cell repertoires from some 670 subjects and related those repertoires to cytomegalovirus serostatus. An early release that covered several hundred HLA-typed donors contained approximately 300 gigabases of sequencing data and tens of millions of unique TCR sequences. All discovery cohort repertoires had been generated using a single sequencing platform. The study combined high-throughput TCR immunosequencing, statistical association of individual TCRs with disease status, and machine learning to predict cytomegalovirus infection status. An earlier analysis of 587 of the donors applied high-throughput TCR beta sequencing to assess whether each TCR beta V gene segment acted as functional or pseudogenic. The number of typed donors differed by locus: roughly 629-640 for A, B, C, DRB1 and DQB1; some 540 for DQA1; fewer than 610 for DPA1; and 400 to 480 for DPB1. The study aimed to test whether cataloging public T cell receptors could reveal signatures of past pathogen exposure. Summary of the overall study and its limitations: Immune exposure information for the cohort was limited to CMV serostatus. This cohort had only TCR beta chains sequenced, and the lack of alpha or paired-chain data limited which features could be detected. Strong co-occurrence of HLA alleles, especially DR and DQ, made assigning TCR associations to individual alleles difficult. A total of 164 TCR beta chains were listed by the study as associated with cytomegalovirus. A further reported finding was that TCR beta sequences accurately predicted the HLA-A and HLA-B alleles for most subjects in the first cohort. In a later genetic analysis, a missense DCLRE1C variant was associated with V-gene and J-gene trimming of TCR beta chains, and the association was replicated in an independent cohort. Linkage disequilibrium might explain the correlated functional status among segregating V segments, but an unknown experimental factor could not be ruled out. In a later analysis, TCR association rates were found to vary across HLA loci, with the most associated TCRs seen for DRB1 alleles and the fewest for HLA-C alleles. It was suggested by the authors that the approach could potentially be generalized to other disease states and immunological phenotypes. A later analysis found that HLA-associated TCR beta chains were more clonally expanded and had lower generation probabilities than equally common non-associated chains. A group of highly shared sequence variants was considered likely to be a technical artifact of the sequencing pipeline. A few of the identified cytomegalovirus-associated TCR beta chains were confirmed in vitro to be specific for cytomegalovirus antigens. In both the original and validation cohorts, the classifier was reported to diagnose cytomegalovirus status with high specificity and sensitivity. Roughly uniform sequencing depth across donors was assumed in presence/absence analyses, although this assumption may not hold. At a false discovery rate of 0.05, a later analysis linked fewer than 20,000 TCR beta sequences to specific HLA alleles. About 15 rarely observed V segments, including chromosome 9 orphons, were excluded from the earlier analysis of some 590 of the donors because counts were too low. Most TCR sequences were seen in very few donors, while some public TCRs were found in many individuals. Several of the top co-occurrence clusters appeared to be linked to parvovirus B19, influenza, CMV and Epstein-Barr virus, according to a later analysis. In an earlier analysis of under 600 of the donors, most TCR beta V segments were observed in productive rearrangements about 87% or about 30% of the time, broadly matching IMGT annotations. Because the 87-base-pair reads could not distinguish some IMGT-functional V segments, including TRBV6-2 and TRBV6-3, those segments were excluded. In a later analysis, most CMV-associated TCR beta chains were found to appear HLA-restricted, with HLA associations seemingly driven largely by CMV exposure. In a later genetic analysis, fewer N-insertions in productive TCRs were reported among donors in an Asian-associated ancestry cluster than the roughly 700-donor mean. Because HLA typing was unavailable for some donors at each locus, only the typed subset was used in association tests.

Preparation of the library involved the immunoSEQ multiplex PCR assay. For the multiplex PCR, a mixture combining 60 forward primers for TCR Vbeta segments and 13 reverse primers for TCR Jbeta segments was used. Amplification of the CDR3 region of rearranged TCR beta genes was performed with a multiplex PCR assay on genomic DNA. The amplified TCR beta libraries were sequenced on the Illumina HiSeq System as 87-base-pair reads. In the original analysis: In a later analysis, some 80 million unique TCR beta chains were counted across the 500 to 850 repertoires, and roughly 11 million of these chains were shared by at least two donors. To remove PCR and sequencing errors, raw reads were error-corrected and collapsed into unique sequences using a nearest-neighbor algorithm that merged closely related sequences. V, D and J gene segments were assigned by aligning CDR3 sequences to IMGT reference sequences. For a sequence to be retained, at least a six-nucleotide match to both a V gene segment and a J gene segment was required. A rearrangement was called productive if the CDR3 had no stop codons and remained in frame with V and J, and every other rearrangement was called non-productive. CDR3 was defined by IMGT convention, running from the second conserved V-encoded cysteine to the conserved J-encoded phenylalanine. Sequences without an unambiguous match to a single V gene segment were excluded from the earlier analysis of 587 of the donors. In an earlier analysis of more than 500 of the donors, a V segment was called functional when productive rearrangements were above 56.7%, and segregating when the standard deviation between donors exceeded 5%. A statistical classification framework was built to diagnose cytomegalovirus status from the catalog of TCR beta chain sequences. In a later analysis, TCR nucleotide sequences were compared against IMGT/GENE-DB human TR gene sequences so that V and J genes could be assigned. A later analysis assigned CDR3 sequences and most-parsimonious VDJ recombination scenarios with the TCRdist pipeline. In a later analysis, each TCR beta chain was defined by its CDR3 amino acid sequence together with its V-gene family, and reads lacking a unique V-gene family were excluded. To address suspected cross-contamination and a sequencing artifact, a later analysis removed 592 highly shared, low-generation-probability nucleotide sequences. For each public chain, a later analysis derived a clonal expansion index from normalized ranks of inferred template counts within each repertoire. In a later analysis, generation probabilities were computed using a VDJ recombination model fitted to out-of-frame rearrangements, and the results were checked against IGoR. In a later analysis, hypergeometric tests were used to score TCR-TCR, TCR-HLA and TCR-CMV co-occurrence, with a repertoire-size bias correction applied to TCR pairs. False discovery rates were estimated in a later analysis by permuting HLA or CMV assignments 20 times. A later analysis grouped co-occurring TCRs with DBSCAN, adding TCRdist sequence similarity when clustering within HLA-allele-positive subsets. Repertoires with fewer than 30,000 or more than 120,000 public chains, plus five repertoires with anomalous nucleotide sharing, were excluded from co-occurrence clustering. The table comes from immuneACCESS by way of TCRdb, which keeps in-frame sequences with V and J called. Part of the clones is missing from these tables; in studies checked, under half for an unresolved V gene and the rest for unknown reasons. That table is the source of V, J and clone size, and D and trimming were worked out from the DNA. The sample has some 120,000 clones on record, around 74% of them singletons. The biggest ten clones account for around 3.2% of the sample.

In the case of this clone: Its antigen specificity is not known. No much larger clone exists at a distance of one base, and base qualities are not known.

In total, about 650 healthy bone marrow donors made up the cohort. At the time of sampling, every cohort member was nominally healthy, though immune exposures that went unrecorded were likely present. The donor was CMV seronegative and belonged to the group of under 400 seronegative cohort members. Each donor provided a peripheral blood sample, and peripheral blood mononuclear cells were used for TCR beta sequencing. Genomic DNA was extracted from the blood cell samples with the Qiagen DNeasy Blood Extraction Kit. The V end gives up 3 bases and the J end 0 bases, leaving 7 bases in the junction not matched to a gene. From cysteine to phenylalanine, the CDR3 is 16 amino acids long. Only the CDR3 part of the read is kept: 48 bases, read in frame from the first base. The germline V gene (reference sequence) specifies LNHNV as CDR1 and YYDKDF as CDR2.

The sequencing input was PBMCs. The sequence derives from a man in his thirties or forties in good health and CMV-seronegative. The rearrangement joined TRBV15 to TRBJ2-7, and 8 bases in between align with TRBD1. This receptor carries the CDR3 CATSRGTGISSYEQYF. Here is the DNA: TGTGCCACCAGCAGGGGGACAGGAATCAGCTCCTACGAGCAGTACTTC.